This T cell receptor (beta chain) appears in the sequencing data of a study of monozygotic twins with inflammatory bowel disease. Total RNA isolation used whole blood (no T cell sorting was performed). Whole-study results and caveats: Compared with healthy twins, IBD patients shared fewer clonotypes with others, especially with disease activity.

With respect to this clonotype: Its antigen is unknown.

Template switching appended UMIs that held a 6-nucleotide sample barcode. Both TCRalpha and TCRbeta cDNA were subjected to two nested PCRs lasting around 15 and 10 cycles. One entry per CDR3 protein, without DNA, is what TCRdb gives after re-calling the 5' RACE reads. This specimen shows 190,000 or so distinct CDR3 sequences; the ten leading clones hold less than 2%. The TCR originated in a human donor with ulcerative colitis or Crohn's disease, or a healthy co-twin of an affected twin (not recorded which). Input material: blood.

The CDR3 protein is CASSLLAADNEQFF. The chain links TRBV7-2 to TRBJ2-1; absent DNA, TCRdb's TRBD2 call cannot be checked. The CDR3 has 14 amino acids. Germline V gene sequence: CDR1 SGHTA, CDR2 FQGNSA.